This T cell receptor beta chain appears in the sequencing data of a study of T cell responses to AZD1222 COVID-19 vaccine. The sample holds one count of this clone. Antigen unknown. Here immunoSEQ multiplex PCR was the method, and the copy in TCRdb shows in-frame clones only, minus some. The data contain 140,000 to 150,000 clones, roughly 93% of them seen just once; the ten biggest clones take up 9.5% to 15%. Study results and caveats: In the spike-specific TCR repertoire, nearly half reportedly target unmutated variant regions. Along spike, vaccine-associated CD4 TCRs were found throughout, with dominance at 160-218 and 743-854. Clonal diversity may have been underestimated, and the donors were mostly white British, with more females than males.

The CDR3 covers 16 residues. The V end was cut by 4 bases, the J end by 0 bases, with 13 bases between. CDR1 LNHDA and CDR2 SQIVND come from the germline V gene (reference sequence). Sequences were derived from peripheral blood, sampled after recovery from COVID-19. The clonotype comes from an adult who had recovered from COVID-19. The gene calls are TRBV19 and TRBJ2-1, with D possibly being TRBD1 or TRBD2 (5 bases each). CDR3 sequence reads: CASSTGRGSSYNEQFF. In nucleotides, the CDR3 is TGTGCCAGTAGTACCGGTCGGGGCAGCTCCTACAATGAGCAGTTCTTC.